This is a list of T cell receptor beta chains from one sample in a study of vaccination effects on CD4 cells after COVID-19. Data came from immunoSEQ multiplex PCR; TCRdb stores just in-frame clones and leaves some out. Of around 20,000 clones listed, nearly 75% are singletons. No antigen has been assigned to these receptors. The sample was CD4+ T cells from PBMCs cultured with a peptide pool, taken before COVID-19 vaccination. The receptor set was obtained from a human donor who had a prior SARS-CoV-2 infection. Both conserved end residues are part of each CDR3. D genes are given only for firm matches. Rows may omit the clone size; those that give it use once, few, many or a size class.

>13|TRBV6-5|TRBJ1-5|NA|few
CASRWRLLQPQHF
TGTGCCAGCAGGTGGCGCCTACTTCAGCCCCAGCATTTT
>16|TRBV2|TRBJ1-5|NA|NA
CASRVSNRQSNQPQHF
TGTGCCAGCAGGGTTTCAAACCGACAGAGCAATCAGCCCCAGCATTTT
>16|TRBV30|TRBJ2-2|NA|NA
CAWSVFGRGGTGELFF
TGTGCCTGGAGTGTTTTTGGGAGGGGGGGAACCGGGGAGCTGTTTTTT
>14|TRBV9|TRBJ1-1|NA|few
CASTQTAANTEAFF
TGTGCCAGCACCCAGACGGCAGCGAACACTGAAGCTTTCTTT
>15|TRBV19|TRBJ2-1|TRBD2|NA
CASRRLAGGGNEQFF
TGTGCCAGTAGGAGGCTAGCGGGAGGGGGTAATGAGCAGTTCTTC
>15|TRBV18|TRBJ1-1|TRBD1|NA
CASSRGGTENTEAFF
TGTGCCAGTTCCCGAGGCGGGACAGAGAACACTGAAGCTTTCTTT
>16|TRBV5-4|TRBJ1-3|NA|NA
CASSGGETYGDDTIYF
TGTGCCAGCAGCGGGGGAGAAACCTACGGCGACGACACCATATATTTT
>14|TRBV6-5|TRBJ2-7|NA|NA
CASKANRHPYEQYF
TGTGCCAGCAAGGCCAACCGACACCCCTACGAGCAGTACTTC
>15|TRBV28|TRBJ2-1|TRBD2|NA
CASRGASGSENEQFF
TGTGCCAGCAGGGGGGCTAGCGGGAGTGAGAATGAGCAGTTCTTC
>13|TRBV7-2|TRBJ1-5|NA|few
CASSLLAYQPQHF
TGTGCCAGCAGCTTATTGGCCTATCAGCCCCAGCATTTT
>13|TRBV10-3|TRBJ1-1|NA|few
CAISESQAAEAFF
TGTGCCATCAGTGAGTCCCAGGCGGCTGAAGCTTTCTTT
>16|TRBV9|TRBJ1-2|NA|NA
CASSVDQLSPNYGYTF
TGTGCCAGCAGCGTAGACCAGTTGTCTCCTAACTATGGCTACACCTTC
>14|TRBV9|TRBJ2-5|NA|NA
CASSVGGRAETQYF
TGTGCCAGCAGCGTAGGCGGCAGGGCGGAGACCCAGTACTTC
>15|TRBV2|TRBJ1-4|TRBD1|NA
CASNRQGGTSEKLFF
TGTGCCAGCAACCGACAGGGGGGAACGTCAGAAAAACTGTTTTTT
>17|TRBV5-1|TRBJ2-2|TRBD2|NA
CASSSVIAGYGTGELFF
TGCGCCAGCAGCTCCGTTATAGCGGGGTACGGCACCGGGGAGCTGTTTTTT
>15|TRBV15|TRBJ2-5|NA|NA
CATSREHGFVSTQYF
TGTGCCACCAGCAGAGAGCACGGGTTTGTATCCACCCAGTACTTC
>14|TRBV29-1|TRBJ2-2|NA|NA
CSVDGQGNTGELFF
TGCAGCGTTGATGGGCAGGGGAACACCGGGGAGCTGTTTTTT
>13|TRBV5-1|TRBJ2-2|NA|few
CASSPGQTGELFF
TGCGCCAGCAGCCCCGGACAGACCGGGGAGCTGTTTTTT
>13|TRBV15|TRBJ2-5|NA|few
CATRTGYQETQYF
TGTGCCACCAGAACAGGCTACCAAGAGACCCAGTACTTC
>14|TRBV5-4|TRBJ2-3|NA|NA
CASSLPWGEDTQYF
TGTGCCAGCAGCCTCCCATGGGGGGAAGATACGCAGTATTTT
>15|TRBV6-2/TRBV6-3|TRBJ2-4|TRBD2|once
CASSYGTSNKNIQYF
TGTGCCAGCAGTTACGGGACTAGTAACAAAAACATTCAGTACTTC
>14|TRBV7-9|TRBJ1-6|NA|NA
CASSFTAGDSPLHF
TGTGCCAGCAGCTTTACCGCGGGGGACTCACCCCTCCACTTT
>16|TRBV21-1|TRBJ2-5|NA|few
CASRKGAGGLQETQYF
TGTGCCAGCAGGAAAGGGGCAGGGGGACTCCAAGAGACCCAGTACTTC
>17|TRBV7-3|TRBJ2-3|TRBD2|NA
CASSPLPAGGPTDTQYF
TGTGCCAGCAGCCCCCTCCCAGCGGGGGGGCCCACAGATACGCAGTATTTT
>14|TRBV5-4|TRBJ1-1|NA|few
CASSLQGKRTEAFF
TGTGCCAGCAGCTTACAGGGTAAGAGAACTGAAGCTTTCTTT
>14|TRBV18|TRBJ2-7|NA|NA
CASSRGTRTYEQYF
TGTGCCAGCTCACGCGGGACTCGCACCTACGAGCAGTACTTC
>14|TRBV7-3|TRBJ2-2|TRBD1|NA
CASSLSGGTGELFF
TGTGCCAGCAGCTTATCAGGGGGCACCGGGGAGCTGTTTTTT
>12|TRBV7-3|TRBJ2-5|NA|NA
CASSFRGETQYF
TGTGCCAGCAGCTTCAGAGGAGAGACCCAGTACTTC
>16|TRBV5-1|TRBJ2-3|NA|once
CASSLARRASTDTQYF
TGCGCCAGCAGCTTGGCCAGGCGCGCTAGCACAGATACGCAGTATTTT
>16|TRBV4-1|TRBJ2-5|TRBD2|once
CASSQGLAATQETQYF
TGCGCCAGCAGCCAAGGGCTAGCGGCTACCCAAGAGACCCAGTACTTC
>15|TRBV5-4|TRBJ2-4|NA|NA
CASSLRLLAKNIQYF
TGTGCCAGCAGCCTCCGACTGCTAGCCAAAAACATTCAGTACTTC
>13|TRBV6-5|TRBJ1-6|NA|few
CASSYEGYSPLHF
TGTGCCAGCAGTTACGAGGGTTATTCACCCCTCCACTTT
>12|TRBV12-3/TRBV12-4|TRBJ1-2|NA|once
CASSPRGYGYTF
TGTGCCAGCAGCCCCCGGGGCTATGGCTACACCTTC
>13|TRBV3-1/TRBV3-2|TRBJ2-7|TRBD1|NA
CASSQTGGYEQYF
TGTGCCAGCAGCCAAACAGGGGGCTACGAGCAGTACTTC
>13|TRBV5-6|TRBJ2-3|NA|NA
CASSLLGLDTQYF
TGTGCCAGCAGCTTGCTAGGATTGGATACGCAGTATTTT
>13|TRBV12-3/TRBV12-4|TRBJ2-1|TRBD1|few
CATRTGNYNEQFF
TGTGCCACCCGGACAGGTAACTACAATGAGCAGTTCTTC
>17|TRBV15|TRBJ1-5|TRBD1|NA
CATSRGRTGVNNQPQHF
TGTGCCACCAGCAGAGGCAGGACAGGGGTCAACAATCAGCCCCAGCATTTT
>16|TRBV18|TRBJ2-5|TRBD2|NA
CASSRGLAGVSETQYF
TGTGCCAGCTCACGCGGACTAGCGGGAGTGTCGGAGACCCAGTACTTC
>14|TRBV12-5|TRBJ1-1|NA|NA
CASGSGRAWTEAFF
TGTGCTAGTGGTTCTGGCAGGGCCTGGACTGAAGCTTTCTTT
>13|TRBV4-2|TRBJ2-7|NA|few
CASSRMGSGEQYF
TGTGCCAGCAGCCGGATGGGATCTGGAGAGCAGTACTTC
>13|TRBV10-3|TRBJ2-7|NA|NA
CAISAIEGYEQYF
TGTGCCATCAGTGCTATCGAGGGATACGAGCAGTACTTC
>11|TRBV20-1|TRBJ1-3|NA|NA
CSASGVAAIYF
TGCAGTGCTAGCGGGGTAGCCGCCATATATTTT
>15|TRBV15|TRBJ2-1|NA|NA
CATSRAPGRNNEQFF
TGTGCCACCAGCAGAGCGCCGGGACGTAACAATGAGCAGTTCTTC